This record concerns one T cell receptor beta chain sequence. Its antigen is still unknown. This may be a read error: a much more frequent sequence differs by one nucleotide. This sample was included in a study of T cell repertoires in cytomegalovirus infection. Study-wide context: Signatures in public TCR beta sequences pointed to both CMV infection and matching HLA type.

Study-level findings and limits: The ex vivo response was dominated by HLA-C-restricted CMV-specific TCR beta clonotypes. Identification of carriers of CMV plus the relevant HLA was performed using cumulative public TCR beta family frequency.

The CDR3 is 14 residues long. TCRdb itself ran the reads through MiXCR, one entry per CDR3 protein. The sample shows nearly 650,000 distinct CDR3 sequences, 20% to 25% of them seen only once. The V call is TRBV12-3 or TRBV12-4, the J call TRBJ1-4, with 7 bases aligning to TRBD1. The specimen was CD8+ T cells from PBMCs. The receptor was isolated from a human donor in good health (CMV status not recorded). Some clones in this sample may be carry-over from other donors' samples. CDR3 DNA: TGTGCCAACAGTCACCGGGACAGAAGGGAAAAACTGTTTTTT. Its protein product is CANSHRDRREKLFF.